This T cell receptor (beta chain) comes out of a study of T cell clonality in common variable immunodeficiency. Study-wide results and limits: T cell subpopulation sequencing would be needed to explain CVID clonality. CVID subjects had higher TCRbeta clonality than healthy controls, most marked in about a third. In common variable immunodeficiency, TCR beta chains reportedly carried fewer deletions and N-nucleotide insertions.

Profiled with immunoSEQ multiplex PCR; TCRdb holds only in-frame clones, not every one. The specimen gives tens of thousands of clones without singletons; the ten biggest hold approximately 3.9%. V lost 0 bases, J lost 0 bases, and 6 bases lay in between. Germline CDR1 reads SGHTA; CDR2 reads FQGNSA. The CDR3 totals 15 residues. This clone was seen at least ten times. As yet, its antigen is unknown. The read terminates 3 residues before the CDR3 end, so the remaining end is supplied by the germline J gene. The sequence came from a person aged 18 to 75 in good health. The chain uses TRBV7-2 and TRBJ1-5, with D unclear. Sequenced sample: peripheral blood mononuclear cells. Here the CDR3 reads CASSLALSSNQPQHF. The covered CDR3 bases are TGTGCCAGCAGCTTAGCCCTGTCTAGCAATCAGCCC.